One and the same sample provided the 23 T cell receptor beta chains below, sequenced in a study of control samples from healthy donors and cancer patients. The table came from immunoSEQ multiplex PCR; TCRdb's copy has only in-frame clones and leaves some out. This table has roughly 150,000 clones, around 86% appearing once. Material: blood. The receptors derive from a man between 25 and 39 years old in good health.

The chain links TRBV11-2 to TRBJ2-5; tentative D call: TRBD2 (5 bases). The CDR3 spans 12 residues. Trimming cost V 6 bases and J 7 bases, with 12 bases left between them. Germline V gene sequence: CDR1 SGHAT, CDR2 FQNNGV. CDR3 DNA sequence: TGTGCCAGCAGGTTTAACGAGGGGACCCAGTACTTC. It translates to CASRFNEGTQYF.

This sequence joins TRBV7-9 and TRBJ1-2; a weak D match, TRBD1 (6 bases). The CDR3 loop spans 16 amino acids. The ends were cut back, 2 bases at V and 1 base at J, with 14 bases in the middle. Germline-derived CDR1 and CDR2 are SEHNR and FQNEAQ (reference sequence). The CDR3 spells CASSLHYGGLNYGYTF. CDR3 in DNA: TGTGCCAGCAGCTTACACTACGGGGGGCTTAACTATGGCTACACCTTC.

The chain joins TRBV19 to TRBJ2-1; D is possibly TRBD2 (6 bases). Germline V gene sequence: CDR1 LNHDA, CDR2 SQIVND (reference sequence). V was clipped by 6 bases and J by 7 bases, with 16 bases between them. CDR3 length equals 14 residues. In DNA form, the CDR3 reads TGTGCCAGTAGCCTACGGGAGAGAGGGAATGAGCAGTTCTTC. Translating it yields CASSLRERGNEQFF.

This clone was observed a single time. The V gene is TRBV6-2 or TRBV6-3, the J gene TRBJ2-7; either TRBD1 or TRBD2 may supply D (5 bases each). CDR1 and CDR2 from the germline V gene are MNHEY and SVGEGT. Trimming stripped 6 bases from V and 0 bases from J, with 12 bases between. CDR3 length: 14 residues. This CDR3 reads CASSILGGSYEQYF. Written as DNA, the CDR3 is TGTGCCAGCAGCATACTTGGGGGCTCCTACGAGCAGTACTTC.

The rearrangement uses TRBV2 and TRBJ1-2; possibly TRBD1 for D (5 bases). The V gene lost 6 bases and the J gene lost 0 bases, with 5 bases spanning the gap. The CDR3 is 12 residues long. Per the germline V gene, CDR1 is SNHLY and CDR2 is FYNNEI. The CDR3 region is CASRTANYGYTF. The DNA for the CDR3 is TGTGCCAGCAGGACAGCTAACTATGGCTACACCTTC.

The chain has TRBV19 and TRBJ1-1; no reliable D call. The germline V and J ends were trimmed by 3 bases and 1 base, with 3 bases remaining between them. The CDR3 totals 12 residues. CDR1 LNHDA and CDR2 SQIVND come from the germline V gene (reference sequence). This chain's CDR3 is CASSIGNTEAFF. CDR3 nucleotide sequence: TGTGCCAGTAGTATCGGGAACACTGAAGCTTTCTTT.

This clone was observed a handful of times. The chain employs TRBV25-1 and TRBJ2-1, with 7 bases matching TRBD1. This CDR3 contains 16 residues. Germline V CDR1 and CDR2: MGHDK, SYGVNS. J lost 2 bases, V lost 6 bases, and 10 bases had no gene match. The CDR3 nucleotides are TGTGCCAGCAGCCGCGGTCCCGGGACAGCCTACAATGAGCAGTTCTTC. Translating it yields CASSRGPGTAYNEQFF.

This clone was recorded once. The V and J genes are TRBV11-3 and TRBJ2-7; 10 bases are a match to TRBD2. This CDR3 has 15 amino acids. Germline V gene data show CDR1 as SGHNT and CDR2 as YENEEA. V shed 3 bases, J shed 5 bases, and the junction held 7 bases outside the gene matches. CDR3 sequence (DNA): TGTGCCAGCAGCTTTGGAGCGGGAGGGCCCCACGAGCAGTACTTC. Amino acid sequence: CASSFGAGGPHEQYF.

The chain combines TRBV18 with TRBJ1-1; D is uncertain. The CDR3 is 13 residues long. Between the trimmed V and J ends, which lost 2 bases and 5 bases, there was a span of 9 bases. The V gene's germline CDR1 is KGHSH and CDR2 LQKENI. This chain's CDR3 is CASSPSQKTEAFF. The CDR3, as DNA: TGTGCCAGCTCACCATCCCAGAAAACTGAAGCTTTCTTT.

As DNA, the CDR3 is TGTGCCAGCAGTTACTCGACTAGCGGGCTCTCCTACGAGCAGTACTTC. Encoded protein: CASSYSTSGLSYEQYF. The gene calls are TRBV6-5 and TRBJ2-7; 10 bases are a match to TRBD2. Trimming removed 0 bases from V and 0 bases from J; junction bases left unmatched: 2. This CDR3 spans 16 amino acids. Germline V gives CDR1 MNHEY, CDR2 SVGAGI.

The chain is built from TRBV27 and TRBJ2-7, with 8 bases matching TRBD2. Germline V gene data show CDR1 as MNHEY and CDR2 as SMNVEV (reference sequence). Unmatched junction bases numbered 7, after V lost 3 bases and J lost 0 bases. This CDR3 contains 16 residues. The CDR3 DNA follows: TGTGCCAGCAGTTTCGGCCCGGGGGGGAACTCCTACGAGCAGTACTTC. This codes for CASSFGPGGNSYEQYF.

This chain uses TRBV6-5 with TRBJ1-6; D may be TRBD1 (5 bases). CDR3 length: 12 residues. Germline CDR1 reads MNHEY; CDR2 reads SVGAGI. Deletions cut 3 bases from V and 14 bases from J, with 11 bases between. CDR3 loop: CASSYLRGTLHF. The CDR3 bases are TGTGCCAGCAGTTATCTAAGGGGTACCCTCCACTTT.

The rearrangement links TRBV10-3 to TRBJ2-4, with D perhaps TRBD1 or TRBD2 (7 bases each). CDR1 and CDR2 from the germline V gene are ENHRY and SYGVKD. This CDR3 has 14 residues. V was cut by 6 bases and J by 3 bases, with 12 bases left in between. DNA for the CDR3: TGTGCCATCAGCCGGGGGGACAGCAAAAACATTCAGTACTTC. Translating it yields CAISRGDSKNIQYF.

CDR3 nucleotide sequence: TGTGCCAGCAGCCAAGGGGACACAACTAATGAAAAACTGTTTTTT. Its translation is CASSQGDTTNEKLFF. The gene calls are TRBV7-2 and TRBJ1-4; D may be TRBD1 (6 bases). The CDR3 has 15 amino acids. The V end was cut by 5 bases, the J end by 0 bases, with 10 bases between. Germline V gene data show CDR1 as SGHTA and CDR2 as FQGNSA.

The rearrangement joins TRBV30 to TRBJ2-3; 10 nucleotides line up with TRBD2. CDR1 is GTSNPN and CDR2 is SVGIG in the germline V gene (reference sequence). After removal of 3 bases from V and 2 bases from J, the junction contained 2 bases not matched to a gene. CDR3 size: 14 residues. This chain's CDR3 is CAWRTSGNTDTQYF. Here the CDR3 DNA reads TGTGCCTGGAGAACTAGCGGGAACACAGATACGCAGTATTTT.

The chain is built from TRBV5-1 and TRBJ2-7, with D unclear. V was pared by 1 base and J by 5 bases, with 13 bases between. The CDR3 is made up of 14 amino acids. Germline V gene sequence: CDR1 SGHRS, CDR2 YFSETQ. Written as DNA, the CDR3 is TGCGCCAGCAGCTTGCGGGCAACGGACGACGAGCAGTACTTC. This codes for CASSLRATDDEQYF.

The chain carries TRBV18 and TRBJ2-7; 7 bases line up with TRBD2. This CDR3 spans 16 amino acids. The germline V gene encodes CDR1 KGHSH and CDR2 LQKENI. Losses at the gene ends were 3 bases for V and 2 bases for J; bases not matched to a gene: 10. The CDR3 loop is CASSPPGREYPYEQYF. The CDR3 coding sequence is TGTGCCAGCTCACCCCCGGGGAGGGAGTACCCCTACGAGCAGTACTTC. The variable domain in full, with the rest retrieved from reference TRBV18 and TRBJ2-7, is NAGVMQNPRHLVRRRGQEARLRCSPMKGHSHVYWYRQLPEEGLKFMVYLQKENIIDESGMPKERFSAEFPKEGPSILRIQQVVRGDSAAYFCASSPPGREYPYEQYFGPGTRLTVT.

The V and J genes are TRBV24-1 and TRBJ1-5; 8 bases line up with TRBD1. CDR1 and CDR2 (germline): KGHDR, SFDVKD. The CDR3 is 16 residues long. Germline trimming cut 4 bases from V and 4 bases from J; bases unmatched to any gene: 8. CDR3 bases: TGTGCCACCAGTGAGGCCAGGGGGCTGGGAAATCAGCCCCAGCATTTT. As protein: CATSEARGLGNQPQHF.

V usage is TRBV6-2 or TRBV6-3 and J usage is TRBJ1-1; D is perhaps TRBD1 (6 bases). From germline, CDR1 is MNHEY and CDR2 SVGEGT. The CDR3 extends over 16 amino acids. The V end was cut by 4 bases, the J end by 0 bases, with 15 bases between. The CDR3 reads CASSSGQLGLNTEAFF. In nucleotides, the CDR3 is TGTGCCAGCAGTTCGGGACAACTAGGCCTGAACACTGAAGCTTTCTTT.

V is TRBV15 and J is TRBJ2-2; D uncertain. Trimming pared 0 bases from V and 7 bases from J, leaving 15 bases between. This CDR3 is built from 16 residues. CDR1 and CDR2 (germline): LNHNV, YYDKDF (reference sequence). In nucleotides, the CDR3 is TGTGCCACCAGCAGAGAAGGGCCCACAGTCGGCGGGGAGCTGTTTTTT. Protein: CATSREGPTVGGELFF. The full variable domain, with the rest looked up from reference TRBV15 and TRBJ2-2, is DAMVIQNPRYQVTQFGKPVTLSCSQTLNHNVMYWYQQKSSQAPKLLFHYYDKDFNNEADTPDNFQSRRPNTSFCFLDIRSPGLGDTAMYLCATSREGPTVGGELFFGEGSRLTVL.

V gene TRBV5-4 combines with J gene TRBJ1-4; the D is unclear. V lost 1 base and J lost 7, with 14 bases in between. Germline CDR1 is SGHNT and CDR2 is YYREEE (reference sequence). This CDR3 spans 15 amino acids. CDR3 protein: CASSLRGGRSEKLFF. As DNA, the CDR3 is TGTGCCAGCAGCTTGAGAGGTGGAAGGAGTGAAAAACTGTTTTTT.

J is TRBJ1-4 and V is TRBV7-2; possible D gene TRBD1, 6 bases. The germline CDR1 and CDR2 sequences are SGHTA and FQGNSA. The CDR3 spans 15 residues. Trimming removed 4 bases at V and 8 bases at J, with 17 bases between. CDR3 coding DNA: TGTGCCAGCAGCTACACGGGGGGGCTAGGGGAAAAACTGTTTTTT. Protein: CASSYTGGLGEKLFF.

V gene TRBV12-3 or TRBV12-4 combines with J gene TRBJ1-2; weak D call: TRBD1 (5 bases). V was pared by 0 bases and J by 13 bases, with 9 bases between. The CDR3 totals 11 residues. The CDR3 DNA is TGTGCCAGCAGTTTAGCAGGGGTATCCACCTTC. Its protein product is CASSLAGVSTF.